This passage covers 10 T cell receptor beta chains from one sample sequenced in a study of blood T cell repertoires in COVID-19. This table comes from immunoSEQ multiplex PCR, and its TCRdb copy is limited to in-frame clones, with some not included. Of around 250,000 clones in the sample, approximately 88% were seen once. The sequenced sample consisted of PBMCs or T cells enriched from blood (not recorded which). The receptors stem from a middle-aged woman with acute COVID-19.

The J gene is TRBJ1-6, the V gene TRBV5-1; 8 bases align to TRBD1. Germline-derived CDR1 and CDR2 are SGHRS and YFSETQ. V trimming: 4 bases; J trimming: 7 bases; junction bases outside the gene matches: 7. The CDR3 runs to 15 residues. In nucleotides, the CDR3 is TGCGCCAGCAGCCGGGACAGGATGACAAATTCACCCCTCCACTTT. Amino acids: CASSRDRMTNSPLHF.

V gene TRBV7-9 combines with J gene TRBJ2-2; D perhaps matches TRBD1 (6 bases). Per germline, CDR1 SEHNR and CDR2 FQNEAQ (reference sequence). V gave up 2 bases and J gave up 3 bases, with 10 bases separating them. The CDR3 runs 15 residues. CDR3 sequence reads: CASSLRGSDTGELFF. CDR3 sequence (DNA): TGTGCCAGCAGCTTAAGGGGGTCGGACACCGGGGAGCTGTTTTTT.

The gene calls are TRBV18 and TRBJ1-6, with 7 bases aligning to TRBD1. Germline CDR1 is KGHSH and CDR2 is LQKENI. This CDR3 is built from 14 residues. The V and J ends lost 6 bases and 8 bases, in that order; junction bases with no gene match: 7. CDR3 in amino acids: CASSSTGTDSPLHF. CDR3 nucleotides: TGTGCCAGCTCGTCGACAGGGACGGATTCACCCCTCCACTTT.

The CDR3 DNA is TGTGCCAGCAGTTGGACACAATACAATCAGCCCCAGCATTTT. Translating gives CASSWTQYNQPQHF. The chain is built from TRBV2 and TRBJ1-5; TRBD1 is a possible D gene (5 bases). This CDR3 comprises 14 residues. The V end was cut by 5 bases, the J end by 3 bases, with 11 bases between. CDR1 is SNHLY and CDR2 is FYNNEI in the germline V gene.

The J gene is TRBJ1-5, the V gene TRBV20-1; perhaps TRBD1 as D (5 bases). V gave up 3 bases and J gave up 4 bases, with 13 bases separating them. The CDR3 is 14 residues long. From germline, CDR1 is DFQATT and CDR2 SNEGSKA (reference sequence). Here the CDR3 DNA reads TGCAGTGCTAGTCAGGTGCCAGGGAATCAGCCCCAGCATTTT. Residues: CSASQVPGNQPQHF.

The rearrangement uses TRBV7-2 and TRBJ1-5, with 8 bases fitting TRBD1. There are 15 residues in the CDR3. V dropped 5 bases and J dropped 3; count of bases not matched to a gene: 6. Looked up from germline, CDR1 is SGHTA and CDR2 is FQGNSA. CDR3 protein: CASSLQGAFNQPQHF. In DNA, the CDR3 is TGTGCCAGCAGCCTCCAGGGGGCATTCAATCAGCCCCAGCATTTT. Filled out from reference TRBV7-2 and TRBJ1-5, the complete variable domain reads GAGVSQSPSNKVTEKGKDVELRCDPISGHTALYWYRQSLGQGLEFLIYFQGNSAPDKSGLPSDRFSAERTGGSVSTLTIQRTQQEDSAVYLCASSLQGAFNQPQHFGDGTRLSIL.

The V gene is TRBV5-4, the J gene TRBJ2-1; 7 positions agree with TRBD2. V was pared by 4 bases and J by 2 bases, with 12 bases of the junction left unmatched. Looked up from germline, CDR1 is SGHNT and CDR2 is YYREEE (reference sequence). The CDR3 sequence is 17 residues long. The CDR3 region has the DNA TGTGCCAGCAGCCGGATTTTGGCTAGCGGAACCTACAATGAGCAGTTCTTC. It translates to CASSRILASGTYNEQFF.

The chain uses TRBV5-1 and TRBJ2-3; D gene unclear. The CDR3 is 15 residues long. Deletions cut 0 bases from V and 4 bases from J, with 12 bases between. Germline assignment: CDR1 SGHRS and CDR2 YFSETQ. The CDR3 spells CASSLEGGWPDTQYF. DNA of the CDR3: TGCGCCAGCAGCTTGGAAGGCGGCTGGCCAGATACGCAGTATTTT.

The chain recombines TRBV14 with TRBJ2-6, with D possibly being TRBD1 (5 bases). Germline loops: CDR1 SGHDN, CDR2 FVKESK. There are 17 residues in the CDR3. V gave up 3 bases and J gave up 1 base, with 13 bases separating them. The CDR3 spells CASSHIAGFSGANVLTF. DNA for the CDR3: TGTGCCAGCAGCCATATTGCAGGGTTTTCTGGGGCCAACGTCCTGACTTTC.

The chain uses TRBV7-9 and TRBJ2-7; 8 bases are a match to TRBD1. This CDR3 is built from 14 residues. Germline V gene data show CDR1 as SEHNR and CDR2 as FQNEAQ (reference sequence). V lost 5 bases to trimming and J lost 6 bases; unmatched junction nucleotides: 9. The CDR3 loop reads CASSPWTGFGEQYF. In nucleotides, the CDR3 is TGTGCCAGCAGCCCGTGGACAGGGTTCGGCGAGCAGTACTTC.